One sample yielded the 15 T cell receptor beta chains listed below, sequenced in a study of blood T cell repertoires in COVID-19 (TCRdb year 2020). The library was produced with the immunoSEQ multiplex PCR assay. Not all clones reach the TCRdb copy of this immuneACCESS table, which keeps in-frame sequences only. Checked studies attribute under half of the gap to unresolved V genes and leave the rest unexplained. In this sample the table shows just over 250,000 clones, over 80% of which occur a single time. The ten largest clones represent about 9.4% of the sample. The sequenced material came from peripheral blood. Receptors were obtained from a woman in her 70s with COVID-19, enrolled during active disease.

This chain joins TRBV5-1 and TRBJ2-2; TRBD2 matches 9 bases. CDR1 and CDR2 from the germline V gene are SGHRS and YFSETQ. The CDR3 runs 15 residues. V shed 4 bases, J shed 3 bases, and the junction held 4 bases outside the gene matches. The CDR3 protein is CASSKIAGDTGELFF. In nucleotides, the CDR3 is TGCGCCAGCAGCAAGATAGCGGGAGACACCGGGGAGCTGTTTTTT.

This clone was seen once. The J gene is TRBJ1-5, the V gene TRBV2, with D possibly matching TRBD1 (6 bases). The CDR3 covers 15 residues. Germline lookup yields CDR1 SNHLY and CDR2 FYNNEI. V was shortened by 2 bases and J by 2 bases, with 10 bases between the two germline ends. CDR3 loop: CASSETGLRNQPQHF. The CDR3 coding sequence is TGTGCCAGCAGTGAAACAGGGTTACGCAATCAGCCCCAGCATTTT.

This sequence joins TRBV6-4 and TRBJ1-6; 8 positions agree with TRBD1. V was pared by 3 bases and J by 10 bases, with 5 bases of the junction left unmatched. The CDR3 is made up of 14 amino acids. Per germline, CDR1 MRHNA and CDR2 SNTAGT. CDR3 sequence (DNA): TGTGCCAGCAGTGAAGACAGGGGAGGGTCACCCCTCCACTTT. The encoded protein is CASSEDRGGSPLHF.

The CDR3 sequence: CAWSDPGQGRDLNTGELFF. The CDR3 bases are TGTGCCTGGAGTGACCCGGGACAGGGCCGGGACTTGAACACCGGGGAGCTGTTTTTT. This sequence joins TRBV30 and TRBJ2-2; TRBD1 matches at 9 bases. The V gene end was trimmed by 1 base and the J gene end by 1 base; junction bases not matched to a gene: 13. Germline CDR1 is GTSNPN and CDR2 is SVGIG (reference sequence). CDR3 size: 19 residues. Drawing the rest from reference TRBV30 and TRBJ2-2, the complete variable domain is SQTIHQWPATLVQPVGSPLSLECTVEGTSNPNLYWYRQAAGRGLQLLFYSVGIGQISSEVPQNLSASRPQDRQFILSSKKLLLSDSGFYLCAWSDPGQGRDLNTGELFFGEGSRLTVL.

The V call is TRBV11-3, the J call TRBJ1-6; D might be TRBD1 (6 bases). CDR3 length: 16 amino acids. Germline values: CDR1 SGHNT, CDR2 YENEEA. The V end lost 1 base, the J end lost 5 bases, and 12 bases lay between the germline ends. CDR3 sequence reads: CASSLGEQGHNSPLHF. CDR3 DNA: TGTGCCAGCAGCTTAGGCGAACAGGGACATAATTCACCCCTCCACTTT.

Here the CDR3 DNA reads TGCGCCAGCAGCTTTACCGGGGAGGTGGTCCAAGAGACCCAGTACTTC. Translation: CASSFTGEVVQETQYF. The chain links TRBV5-1 to TRBJ2-5, with D possibly TRBD2 on 6 matching bases. CDR3 size: 16 residues. Deletions cut 2 bases from V and 1 base from J, with 15 bases between. Germline values: CDR1 SGHRS, CDR2 YFSETQ.

The V gene is TRBV24-1, the J gene TRBJ1-4, with a weak D call TRBD1 (5 bases). The CDR3 spans 13 residues. The germline gives CDR1 KGHDR, CDR2 SFDVKD. Trimming stripped 4 bases from V and 8 bases from J, with 10 bases between. CDR3 residues: CATSDGAGEKLFF. Here the CDR3 DNA reads TGTGCCACCAGTGACGGGGCGGGGGAAAAACTGTTTTTT.

The rearrangement uses TRBV27 and TRBJ1-2; 9 bases are shared with TRBD1. The germline CDR1 and CDR2 sequences are MNHEY and SMNVEV (reference sequence). The V segment lost 3 bases and the J segment 6 bases; nucleotides outside the gene matches: 5. The CDR3 has 14 residues. Here the CDR3 reads CASSFGDRVHGYTF. CDR3 sequence (DNA): TGTGCCAGCAGTTTTGGGGACAGGGTCCATGGCTACACCTTC.

This clone turned up a few times. The genes are TRBV3-1 (or the pseudogene TRBV3-2) and TRBJ2-7; no firm D call. CDR1 and CDR2 from the germline V gene are LGHDT and YNNKEL (reference sequence). The germline V and J ends were trimmed by 1 base and 12 bases, with 13 bases remaining between them. CDR3 length equals 12 residues. The DNA of the CDR3 is TGTGCCAGCAGCCAAGGCGGCAATAAGCCGTACTTC. This gives the protein CASSQGGNKPYF.

V gene TRBV2 combines with J gene TRBJ1-5, with TRBD1 as a possible D gene (5 bases). The CDR3 runs to 17 residues. Germline V gene lookup returns CDR1 SNHLY and CDR2 FYNNEI. The V and J ends lost 0 bases and 2 bases respectively, with 14 bases between them. The CDR3 sequence is CASSEARLGGGNQPQHF. The CDR3 coding sequence is TGTGCCAGCAGTGAAGCGCGTCTGGGGGGAGGCAATCAGCCCCAGCATTTT.

The chain recombines TRBV6-5 with TRBJ1-1; a weak D match, TRBD1 (5 bases). The CDR3 runs 14 residues. Trimming shortened V by 2 bases and J by 0 bases, and 7 bases separated the two germline ends. CDR1 and CDR2 (germline): MNHEY, SVGAGI. The CDR3 region is CASSYGAVNTEAFF. The CDR3 region has the DNA TGTGCCAGCAGTTACGGGGCAGTGAACACTGAAGCTTTCTTT.

The rearrangement links TRBV12-5 to TRBJ2-7, with D possibly TRBD2 on 6 matching bases. The CDR3 sequence is 14 residues long. Germline CDR1 reads LGHNT; CDR2 reads FRNRAP. Trimming cost V 7 bases and J 4 bases, with 17 bases left between them. In DNA form, the CDR3 reads TGTGCTAGTGCCGCACCTGAACGGGGGTACGAGCAGTACTTC. It translates to CASAAPERGYEQYF. Combining the CDR3 with reference TRBV12-5 and TRBJ2-7 gives the whole variable domain DARVTQTPRHKVTEMGQEVTMRCQPILGHNTVFWYRQTMMQGLELLAYFRNRAPLDDSGMPKDRFSAEMPDATLATLKIQPSEPRDSAVYFCASAAPERGYEQYFGPGTRLTVT.

J is TRBJ2-7 and V is TRBV19; the D gene is possibly TRBD1 (6 bases). Germline CDR1 LNHDA, CDR2 SQIVND (reference sequence). V gave up 4 bases and J gave up 4 bases, with 11 bases separating them. The CDR3 runs 13 residues. CDR3 DNA: TGTGCCAGTAGTACCTCAGACAGGTACGAGCAGTACTTC. Translation: CASSTSDRYEQYF.

The chain joins TRBV19 to TRBJ1-1; D not certain. Germline V gene sequence: CDR1 LNHDA, CDR2 SQIVND (reference sequence). The CDR3 consists of 14 residues. Trimming shortened V by 3 bases and J by 1 base, and 9 bases separated the two germline ends. The CDR3 nucleotides read TGTGCCAGTAGTATTTACACTAAGAACACTGAAGCTTTCTTT. It specifies CASSIYTKNTEAFF.

The V and J genes are TRBV6-2 or TRBV6-3 and TRBJ2-7; tentatively, D is TRBD1 (6 bases). The V and J ends lost 2 bases and 3 bases respectively, with 20 bases between them. Germline values: CDR1 MNHEY, CDR2 SVGEGT. This CDR3 comprises 17 residues. CDR3 sequence reads: CASSYTVRTDGHYEQYF. CDR3 nucleotide sequence: TGTGCCAGCAGTTACACCGTTCGGACAGATGGACACTACGAGCAGTACTTC.